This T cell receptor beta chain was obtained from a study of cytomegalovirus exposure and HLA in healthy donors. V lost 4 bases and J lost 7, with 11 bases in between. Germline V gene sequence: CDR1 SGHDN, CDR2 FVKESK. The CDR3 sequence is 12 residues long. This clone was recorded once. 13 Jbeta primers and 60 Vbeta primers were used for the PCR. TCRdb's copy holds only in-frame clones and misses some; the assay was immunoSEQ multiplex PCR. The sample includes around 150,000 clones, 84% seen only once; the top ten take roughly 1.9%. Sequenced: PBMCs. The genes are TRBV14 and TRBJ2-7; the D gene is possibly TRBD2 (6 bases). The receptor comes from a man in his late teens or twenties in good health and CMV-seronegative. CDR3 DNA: TGTGCCAGCAGCCCGGGACTTTGGGAGCAGTACTTC. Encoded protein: CASSPGLWEQYF.